This TCR beta chain derives from a study of a mutant IDH1 vaccine in newly diagnosed glioma. Study in general: Across weeks 1, 3, 5, 7, 11, 15, 19 and 23, patients received a vaccination each time, eight in all. Therapy received beforehand was radiotherapy, temozolomide, or both, with most patients given both. The treated population exhibited a male proportion of around 62%, a female proportion of around 38%, and a mean age of roughly 39 years.

The data were produced by immunoSEQ multiplex PCR, yet TCRdb's version contains in-frame clones alone and is incomplete. The data show about 27,000 clones, with about 77% seen just once and about 9.4% held by the top ten. The time point here: week 5, during vaccination. What each vaccine dose contained was 300 ug of mutant IDH1 20-mer peptide, accompanied by topical imiquimod. Donor tumors were new WHO grade 3 or 4 IDH1-mutant, ATRX-lost astrocytomas. CDR1 and CDR2 (germline): MGHRA, YSYEKL. This CDR3 spans 17 amino acids. As regards this clone: The target antigen is unknown. At one end, the junction sequence differs from germline, possibly due to a read error.

The sample in question was PBMCs, obtained from a glioma patient whose treatment included an IDH1 peptide vaccine. The chain has TRBV4-1 and TRBJ2-6; unclear D gene. This TCR was sampled from a man aged 40-49 years with glioma. The CDR3 DNA sequence: TGCGCCAGCAGTCAAGACGGGCCGGGCTCTGGGGCCAACGTCCTGACTTTC. As protein: CASSQDGPGSGANVLTF.